This T cell receptor beta chain is drawn from a study of early T cells in non-severe SARS-CoV-2 infection. Study information: Chains were not paired, and sequencing was done on bulk RNA from unsorted whole blood. Points from the study as a whole: VDJdb-based matching was biased toward anti-spike CD8 responses and missed private and CD4 specificities.

Ten or more counts support this clonotype. What it binds is not known. V was pared by 4 bases and J by 4 bases, with 16 bases between. The CDR3 loop spans 14 amino acids. Looked up from germline, CDR1 is DFQATT and CDR2 is SNEGSKA (reference sequence). Unique molecular identifiers were added to individual cDNA molecules. One entry per CDR3 protein, called by TCRdb with MiXCR from the 5' RACE reads. The repertoire holds 37,000 or so distinct CDR3 sequences, with roughly 5% as singletons. The chain uses TRBV20-1 and TRBJ1-1; TRBD1 is a possible D gene (5 bases). Sequencing input: whole blood. This receptor was identified in an adult who was a healthcare worker with PCR-confirmed SARS-CoV-2 infection or an uninfected control (not recorded which). The CDR3 sequence is CSAKLQGASTEAFF. In DNA, the CDR3 is TGCAGTGCTAAACTTCAAGGGGCAAGCACTGAAGCTTTCTTT.